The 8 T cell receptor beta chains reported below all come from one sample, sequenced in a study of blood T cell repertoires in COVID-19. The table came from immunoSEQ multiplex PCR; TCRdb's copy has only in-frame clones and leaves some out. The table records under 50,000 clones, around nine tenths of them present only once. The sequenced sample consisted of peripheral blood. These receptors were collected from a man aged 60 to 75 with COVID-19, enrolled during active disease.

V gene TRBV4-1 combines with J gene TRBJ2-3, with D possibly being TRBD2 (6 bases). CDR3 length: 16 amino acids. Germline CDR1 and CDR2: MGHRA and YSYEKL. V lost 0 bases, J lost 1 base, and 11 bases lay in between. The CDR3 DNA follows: TGCGCCAGCAGCCAAGATGGGAGACTAGGCACAGATACGCAGTATTTT. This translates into CASSQDGRLGTDTQYF.

CDR3 residues: CASSQDSSGMSNEQFF. The CDR3 nucleotides read TGCGCCAGCAGCCAAGATTCTAGCGGGATGTCCAATGAGCAGTTCTTC. V and J are TRBV4-1 and TRBJ2-1; TRBD2 matches 9 bases. Germline CDR1 and CDR2: MGHRA and YSYEKL. The CDR3 extends over 16 amino acids. J lost 6 bases, V lost 0 bases, and 6 bases had no gene match.

The CDR3 protein is CASSQGTLSSYEQYF. The CDR3 nucleotides read TGCGCCAGCAGCCAAGGGACTCTGAGCTCCTACGAGCAGTACTTC. The V call is TRBV4-1, the J call TRBJ2-7; D is possibly TRBD2 (5 bases). The CDR3 contains 15 residues. V shed 1 base and J shed 0 bases, with 10 bases lying between them. Germline CDR1 reads MGHRA; CDR2 reads YSYEKL.

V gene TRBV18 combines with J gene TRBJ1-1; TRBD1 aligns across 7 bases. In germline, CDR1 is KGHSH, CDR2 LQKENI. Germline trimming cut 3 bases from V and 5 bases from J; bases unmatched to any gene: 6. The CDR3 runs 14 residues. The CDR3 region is CASSPPAGGTEAFF. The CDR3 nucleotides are TGTGCCAGCTCACCGCCGGCAGGGGGGACTGAAGCTTTCTTT.

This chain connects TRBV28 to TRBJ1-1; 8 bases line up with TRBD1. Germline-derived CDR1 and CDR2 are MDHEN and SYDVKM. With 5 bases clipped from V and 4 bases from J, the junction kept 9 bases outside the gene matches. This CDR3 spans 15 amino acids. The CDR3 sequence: CASSEGTGRSTEAFF. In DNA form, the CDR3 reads TGTGCCAGCAGTGAAGGGACAGGTCGGAGCACTGAAGCTTTCTTT.

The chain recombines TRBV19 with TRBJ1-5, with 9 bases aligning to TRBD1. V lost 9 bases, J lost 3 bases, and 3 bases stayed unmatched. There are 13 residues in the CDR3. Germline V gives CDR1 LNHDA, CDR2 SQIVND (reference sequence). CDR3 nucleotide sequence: TGTGCCAGCGCACAGGGGGCCAATCAGCCCCAGCATTTT. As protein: CASAQGANQPQHF.

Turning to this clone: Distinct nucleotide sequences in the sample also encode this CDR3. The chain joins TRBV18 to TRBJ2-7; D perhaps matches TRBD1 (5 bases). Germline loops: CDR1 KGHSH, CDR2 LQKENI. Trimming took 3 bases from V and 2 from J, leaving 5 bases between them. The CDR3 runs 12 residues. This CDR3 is CASSPGPYEQYF. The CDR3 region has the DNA TGTGCCAGCTCACCGGGGCCCTACGAGCAGTACTTC. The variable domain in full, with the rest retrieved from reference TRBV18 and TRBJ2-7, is NAGVMQNPRHLVRRRGQEARLRCSPMKGHSHVYWYRQLPEEGLKFMVYLQKENIIDESGMPKERFSAEFPKEGPSILRIQQVVRGDSAAYFCASSPGPYEQYFGPGTRLTVT.

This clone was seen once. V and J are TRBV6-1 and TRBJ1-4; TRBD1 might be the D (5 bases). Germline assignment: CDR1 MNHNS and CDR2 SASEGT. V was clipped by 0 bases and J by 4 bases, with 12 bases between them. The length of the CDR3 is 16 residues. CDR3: CASSEATTADNEKLFF. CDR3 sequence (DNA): TGTGCCAGCAGTGAAGCTACGACAGCAGATAATGAAAAACTGTTTTTT.